The text below deals with one TCR beta chain. What it binds is not known. This CDR3 is 17 amino acids long. V was clipped by 1 base and J by 9 bases; unmatched bases: 11. Germline assignment: CDR1 SGHNT and CDR2 YENEEA. The source of the sample is a study of T cell repertoires and HLA-DP antigens. Study-wide context: Transduced HeLa cells presented HLA-DP to CD4+ T cells. One alloantigen had ten groove amino acid differences from self, the other one.

Sequenced by immunoSEQ multiplex PCR; TCRdb stores in-frame clones only, minus some. Altogether some 110,000 clones are present, about 91% being singletons, with the ten largest covering under 0.35%. The chain is built from TRBV11-3 and TRBJ2-1; TRBD1 aligns across 11 bases. Material: CD4+ T cells from PBMCs. The TCR was taken from a woman aged 18-29 years in good health and CMV-seronegative. CDR3: CASSLGRRDRGDIEQFF. Written as DNA, the CDR3 is TGTGCCAGCAGCTTAGGCAGGCGGGACAGGGGGGATATTGAGCAGTTCTTC.